The 21 T cell receptor beta chains reported below all come from one sample, sequenced in a study of vaccination effects on CD4 cells after COVID-19 (dated by TCRdb to the early 2020s). Library prep was done by the immunoSEQ multiplex PCR assay. The immuneACCESS repertoire file appears here via TCRdb, limited to in-frame rearrangements. These files lack a portion of the clones; in checked studies, under half of the deficit traces to unresolved V genes, and the cause of the others is not known. Present in this sample are 40,000 to 50,000 clones, roughly 82% of which were seen just once. Together, the top ten hold 2.5% to 3% of the sample. In the ViraFEST assay, PBMC were stimulated with viral peptide pools, and antigen-specific CD4+ T cell clonotypes were then identified by expansion using TCR sequencing. After less than eleven days of culture, CD4+ T cells were isolated with the EasySep CD4+ T cell isolation kit. The absence of prior SARS-CoV-2 infection in healthy vaccine recipients was confirmed by negative nucleocapsid antibodies before and after vaccination.

Their antigens are not known. The specimen was CD4+ T cells from PBMCs cultured with HCoV-NL63 spike peptides, collected before COVID-19 vaccination. The meaning of the sample's cell subset or site label: HCoV-NL63 spike overlapping peptide pool stimulation. The source is a human donor who received a COVID-19 vaccine.

The CDR3 here is CATGVGGAQGYTF. CDR3 nucleotides: TGTGCCACCGGAGTGGGAGGGGCGCAAGGCTACACCTTC. J is TRBJ1-2 and V is TRBV2; the D gene is possibly TRBD1 (5 bases). The CDR3 totals 13 residues. Trimming took off 10 bases at V and 8 bases at J, with 20 bases between the two ends. Germline values: CDR1 SNHLY, CDR2 FYNNEI.

This chain joins TRBV2 and TRBJ1-5; unclear D gene. CDR1 and CDR2 (germline): SNHLY, FYNNEI. Trimming stripped 6 bases from V and 0 bases from J, with 6 bases between. The CDR3 spans 13 residues. In nucleotides, the CDR3 is TGTGCCAGCAGATCTGATAGCAATCAGCCCCAGCATTTT. This encodes CASRSDSNQPQHF.

There are a few counts of this clone. In nucleotides, the CDR3 is TGTGCCAGCAGCAGCCGACAGGGGTCCCGAGAGACCCAGTACTTC. Translating gives CASSSRQGSRETQYF. This sequence joins TRBV11-1 and TRBJ2-5, with 8 bases aligning to TRBD1. Germline V CDR1 and CDR2: SGHAT, FQDESV (reference sequence). The trim removed 5 bases at V and 4 bases at J, leaving 9 bases unmatched. This CDR3 spans 15 amino acids.

The chain carries TRBV14 and TRBJ2-3; D gene uncertain. The germline V gene has CDR1 SGHDN and CDR2 FVKESK. This CDR3 spans 14 amino acids. V was clipped by 4 bases and J by 5 bases, with 13 bases between them. CDR3 protein: CASSLMGYGDTQYF. The CDR3 region has the DNA TGTGCCAGCAGCCTAATGGGTTACGGAGATACGCAGTATTTT.

This clone was seen more than once but under ten times. The chain is built from TRBV24-1 and TRBJ2-5; no clear D. V lost 3 bases, J lost 4 bases, and 11 bases lay in between. Germline-derived CDR1 and CDR2 are KGHDR and SFDVKD. This CDR3 is 14 amino acids long. The CDR3: CATSDTRAGETQYF. The CDR3, as DNA: TGTGCCACCAGTGATACAAGGGCAGGAGAGACCCAGTACTTC.

The rearrangement uses TRBV28 and TRBJ2-2, with D tentatively TRBD2 (5 bases). V was cut by 2 bases and J by 5 bases, with 12 bases left in between. The CDR3 is made up of 15 amino acids. Germline V CDR1 and CDR2: MDHEN, SYDVKM. Here the CDR3 DNA reads TGTGCCAGCAGTTTACCCTCTAGCCCAACCGGGGAGCTGTTTTTT. It encodes CASSLPSSPTGELFF. The full variable domain, in which reference TRBV28 and TRBJ2-2 provide the parts outside the CDR3, is DVKVTQSSRYLVKRTGEKVFLECVQDMDHENMFWYRQDPGLGLRLIYFSYDVKMKEKGDIPEGYSVSREKKERFSLILESASTNQTSMYLCASSLPSSPTGELFFGEGSRLTVL.

This clone was counted a few times. V gene TRBV6-4 combines with J gene TRBJ2-2; D remains ambiguous. Germline loops: CDR1 MRHNA, CDR2 SNTAGT. This CDR3 is 14 amino acids long. V gave up 6 bases and J gave up 6 bases, with 14 bases separating them. The CDR3 coding sequence is TGTGCCAGCAGCCCCCTAGACTCGCCCGGGGAGCTGTTTTTT. This gives the protein CASSPLDSPGELFF.

J is TRBJ1-3 and V is TRBV6-5, with D possibly matching TRBD1 (5 bases). V was shortened by 5 bases and J by 2 bases, with 7 bases between the two germline ends. In germline, CDR1 is MNHEY, CDR2 SVGAGI. This CDR3 is built from 13 residues. This CDR3 reads CASSTGTGNTIYF. CDR3 bases: TGTGCCAGCAGTACAGGCACTGGAAACACCATATATTTT.

The V call is TRBV2, the J call TRBJ2-5; a possible D gene is TRBD1 (6 bases). Germline CDR1 and CDR2: SNHLY and FYNNEI. Between the trimmed V and J ends, which lost 7 bases and 1 base, there was a span of 16 bases. CDR3 size: 15 residues. The CDR3 spells CASTRLQGSQETQYF. CDR3 in DNA: TGTGCCAGCACACGCCTACAGGGTAGCCAAGAGACCCAGTACTTC.

The chain links TRBV5-1 to TRBJ2-1; 7 bases align to TRBD2. The germline CDR1 and CDR2 sequences are SGHRS and YFSETQ. The length of the CDR3 is 15 residues. With V trimmed by 4 bases and J by 2 bases, 6 bases remained unmatched. CDR3 coding DNA: TGCGCCAGCAGCCTTGGGGAGGGCACCTACAATGAGCAGTTCTTC. Amino acids: CASSLGEGTYNEQFF.

The sample holds a few counts of this clone. V gene TRBV29-1 combines with J gene TRBJ1-1, with D hard to call. CDR3 length equals 12 residues. Looked up from germline, CDR1 is SQVTM and CDR2 is ANQGSEA. Trimming removed 2 bases at V and 3 bases at J, with 7 bases between. CDR3 sequence: CSVESGYTEAFF. CDR3 sequence (DNA): TGCAGCGTTGAATCCGGGTACACTGAAGCTTTCTTT.

The table lists this clone with a few counts. This chain joins TRBV19 and TRBJ1-3, with TRBD1 matching over 7 bases. V lost 5 bases to trimming and J lost 4 bases; unmatched junction nucleotides: 11. Germline V gives CDR1 LNHDA, CDR2 SQIVND (reference sequence). The CDR3 covers 16 residues. This CDR3 reads CASSRTGNLLGNTIYF. In DNA form, the CDR3 reads TGTGCCAGTAGTCGGACAGGTAACCTTCTGGGAAACACCATATATTTT.

This chain links TRBV14 with TRBJ2-3; D gene uncertain. The CDR3 length is 14 residues. Germline V lookup: CDR1 SGHDN, CDR2 FVKESK. Trimming took 0 bases from V and 8 from J, leaving 12 bases between them. CDR3 region: CASSQDWEVGTQYF. The DNA of the CDR3 is TGTGCCAGCAGCCAAGACTGGGAAGTAGGTACGCAGTATTTT. Full variable domain (missing parts from reference TRBV14 and TRBJ2-3): EAGVTQFPSHSVIEKGQTVTLRCDPISGHDNLYWYRRVMGKEIKFLLHFVKESKQDESGMPNNRFLAERTGGTYSTLKVQPAELEDSGVYFCASSQDWEVGTQYFGPGTRLTVL.

The rearrangement links TRBV29-1 to TRBJ2-5, with D maybe TRBD1 (6 bases). The CDR3 is made up of 14 amino acids. V was cut by 4 bases and J by 0 bases, with 12 bases left in between. Germline V gene lookup returns CDR1 SQVTM and CDR2 ANQGSEA. The CDR3 is CSVALQGHQETQYF. Here the CDR3 DNA reads TGCAGCGTTGCACTACAGGGCCACCAAGAGACCCAGTACTTC.

This chain joins TRBV7-3 and TRBJ2-2; D possibly corresponds to TRBD1 (5 bases). The V gene's germline CDR1 is SGHTA and CDR2 FQGTGA. CDR3 length: 15 amino acids. V was trimmed by 5 bases and J by 4 bases, leaving 14 bases between them. The CDR3 sequence: CASSRQTDSTGELFF. The CDR3 DNA sequence: TGTGCCAGCAGCCGTCAGACAGATAGCACCGGGGAGCTGTTTTTT. Full variable domain (outside the CDR3, taken from reference TRBV7-3 and TRBJ2-2): GAGVSQTPSNKVTEKGKYVELRCDPISGHTALYWYRQSLGQGPEFLIYFQGTGAADDSGLPNDRFFAVRPEGSVSTLKIQRTERGDSAVYLCASSRQTDSTGELFFGEGSRLTVL.

The chain couples TRBV5-6 to TRBJ2-3; the D call may be TRBD1 or TRBD2 (6 bases each). V was pared by 1 base and J by 2 bases, with 14 bases between. Germline loops: CDR1 SGHDT, CDR2 YYEEEE. The length of the CDR3 is 16 residues. Here the CDR3 reads CASSLWGAGITDTQYF. The CDR3 DNA reads TGTGCCAGCAGCTTGTGGGGGGCCGGAATCACAGATACGCAGTATTTT.

The chain combines TRBV7-2 with TRBJ1-1, with TRBD1 matching over 9 bases. Germline CDR1 reads SGHTA; CDR2 reads FQGNSA. The CDR3 loop spans 16 amino acids. The V segment lost 3 bases and the J segment 4 bases; nucleotides outside the gene matches: 9. CDR3: CASSLGKGTGLTEAFF. In DNA, the CDR3 is TGTGCCAGCAGCTTGGGGAAGGGGACAGGGCTCACTGAAGCTTTCTTT. The variable domain in full, completed from reference TRBV7-2 and TRBJ1-1, reads GAGVSQSPSNKVTEKGKDVELRCDPISGHTALYWYRQSLGQGLEFLIYFQGNSAPDKSGLPSDRFSAERTGGSVSTLTIQRTQQEDSAVYLCASSLGKGTGLTEAFFGQGTRLTVV.

The chain carries TRBV28 and TRBJ2-1; 9 positions match TRBD2. V gave up 6 bases and J gave up 9 bases; unmatched junction bases: 12. Germline V lookup: CDR1 MDHEN, CDR2 SYDVKM. This CDR3 spans 15 amino acids. The CDR3 nucleotides are TGTGCCAGCAGCCCTAGCCTAGCGGGGCTGGGTGAGCAGTTCTTC. Amino acids: CASSPSLAGLGEQFF.

This chain connects TRBV6-5 to TRBJ1-6; 7 bases are shared with TRBD1. The V segment lost 7 bases and the J segment 4 bases; nucleotides outside the gene matches: 7. Germline V gene data show CDR1 as MNHEY and CDR2 as SVGAGI. The CDR3 is 15 amino acids. CDR3 DNA: TGTGCCAGCACCATAGGGACAGTATATAATTCACCCCTCCACTTT. As protein: CASTIGTVYNSPLHF.

The chain has TRBV3-1 (or the pseudogene TRBV3-2) and TRBJ2-4; 8 bases agree with TRBD2. Germline V gives CDR1 LGHDT, CDR2 YNNKEL (reference sequence). CDR3 length: 15 residues. With V trimmed by 1 base and J by 1 base, 0 bases remained unmatched. In DNA, the CDR3 is TGTGCCAGCAGCCAAGTAGCGGGGGCCAAAAACATTCAGTACTTC. Translating it yields CASSQVAGAKNIQYF.

The gene calls are TRBV5-1 and TRBJ2-2; a weak D match, TRBD2 (5 bases). The CDR3 is 15 residues long. Trimming pared 4 bases from V and 0 bases from J, leaving 10 bases between. Germline CDR1 and CDR2: SGHRS and YFSETQ. The CDR3 protein is CASSLAGANTGELFF. CDR3 nucleotides: TGCGCCAGCAGCCTAGCCGGTGCGAACACCGGGGAGCTGTTTTTT.